This TCR beta chain was identified during a study of cytomegalovirus exposure and HLA in healthy donors. On the study more broadly: Roughly 92 million unique TCRs, all from HLA-typed donors, were included in an early release of the data.

Findings of the study overall: TCR beta sequences reportedly predicted most subjects' HLA-A and HLA-B alleles accurately. A prior analysis recorded that most TCR beta V segments were productive about 90% or about 30% of the time. Later analysis suggested most CMV-associated TCR beta chains were HLA-restricted.

PCR was performed using 60 Vbeta and 13 Jbeta primers. Here immunoSEQ multiplex PCR was the method, and the copy in TCRdb shows in-frame clones only, minus some. The sample has 100,000 to 120,000 clones; more than 70% are singletons. A word on this clone: Its antigen remains unknown.

V was cut by 0 bases and J by 4 bases, with 14 bases left in between. This CDR3 has 15 amino acids. Germline V gene data show CDR1 as SGHKS and CDR2 as YYEKEE (reference sequence). This receptor was taken from a woman aged 60-75 years in good health and CMV-seropositive. The sample was PBMCs. The V call is TRBV5-5, the J call TRBJ2-7; D unresolved. The CDR3 here is CASSLVARYLYEQYF. DNA of the CDR3: TGTGCCAGCAGCTTGGTCGCTAGGTATTTGTACGAGCAGTACTTC.